What follows describes a single T cell receptor beta chain. Authors' processing steps: Reference gene primers were amplified, and this amplification served to estimate nucleated cell counts. The method was immunoSEQ multiplex PCR; TCRdb's version includes in-frame clones alone and lacks a portion of them. From that table come the V and J calls and clone size; the DNA was used to work out D and trimming. The sample comprises 25,000 to 35,000 clones, 65% to 90% of which are singletons, and approximately 6.3% rests with the top ten. The length of the CDR3 is 11 residues. The germline gives CDR1 KGHSH, CDR2 LQKENI. Trimming stripped 6 bases from V and 8 bases from J, with 10 bases between. This sample is drawn from a study of blood T cell repertoires in COVID-19. About the study: Samples taken during acute and convalescent COVID-19 were collected in the United States, Italy and Spain. The cDNA or gDNA used as material had been derived from T cells, B-cell-depleted T cells, or PBMCs.

This sequence joins TRBV18 and TRBJ1-1; D is undetermined. The sequence was obtained from a man between 60 and 70 years old with active COVID-19. The sequenced sample was peripheral blood. The chain's CDR3 is CASSSNQEAFF. CDR3 nucleotide sequence: TGTGCCAGCTCCTCTAATCAAGAAGCTTTCTTT. The variable domain in full, with the rest retrieved from reference TRBV18 and TRBJ1-1, is NAGVMQNPRHLVRRRGQEARLRCSPMKGHSHVYWYRQLPEEGLKFMVYLQKENIIDESGMPKERFSAEFPKEGPSILRIQQVVRGDSAAYFCASSSNQEAFFGQGTRLTVV.